This TCR beta chain was sequenced during a study of control samples from healthy donors and cancer patients. V dropped 1 base and J dropped 7 bases, with 19 bases sitting between them. The germline gives CDR1 LGHDT, CDR2 YNNKEL (reference sequence). The CDR3 is 17 amino acids. TCRdb's copy holds only in-frame clones and misses some; the assay was immunoSEQ multiplex PCR. The sample lists approximately 92,000 clones; approximately 95% were seen once. The clonotype was recovered from a woman in her thirties in good health. Sequenced material: blood. The rearrangement joins TRBV3-1 (or the pseudogene TRBV3-2) to TRBJ2-2; no clear D gene. CDR3 DNA sequence: TGTGCCAGCAGCCAAGTAGTGGGTCTCGATATTGGCGGGGAGCTGTTTTTT. Translation gives CASSQVVGLDIGGELFF.